This TCR beta chain stems from a study of Graves' ophthalmopathy and Graves' hyperthyroidism. Study-level results: With just under 90% sensitivity and 81.08% specificity, a 13-signature model separated ophthalmopathy from stable hyperthyroidism. Most thyroid clonotypes expanded beyond 0.001 frequency were also found in blood.

Amplification of TCR beta CDR3 regions used RNA transcripts. First-round RT-PCR relied on HTBI primers, and a second-round multiplex PCR came next. MiXCR, run by TCRdb on the multiplex PCR reads, gives a single entry per CDR3 protein. The sample gives about 480,000 distinct CDR3 sequences, around an eighth of which show up once; 8% to 10% is in the top ten. Points on this clonotype: The antigen is unknown.

Other autoimmune disease, uncontrolled infection, pregnancy and lactation led to exclusion. Orbital computed tomography, thyroid ultrasound, TRAb, serum thyroxine and clinical symptoms formed the basis of diagnosis. CDR3 length equals 17 residues. The germline CDR1 and CDR2 sequences are SNHLY and FYNNEI. Trimming removed 4 bases from V and 2 bases from J, with 18 bases in between. The sequence came from a woman between 25 and 40 years old with Graves' ophthalmopathy. The J gene is TRBJ1-5, the V gene TRBV2, with D perhaps matching TRBD1 (5 bases). Source material: blood. The CDR3 coding sequence is TGTGCCAGCAGTGCCCTATTTGGGGGGAGGGGCAATCAGCCCCAGCATTTT. Translation gives CASSALFGGRGNQPQHF. The variable domain in full, with the rest retrieved from reference TRBV2 and TRBJ1-5, is EPEVTQTPSHQVTQMGQEVILRCVPISNHLYFYWYRQILGQKVEFLVSFYNNEISEKSEIFDDQFSVERPDGSNFTLKIRSTKLEDSAMYFCASSALFGGRGNQPQHFGDGTRLSIL.